This T cell receptor (beta chain) came from a study of OX40 agonist ivuxolimab in advanced cancers. As for the study in general: Administration of intravenous ivuxolimab to patients occurred every 2 weeks at 0.01 to 10 mg/kg.

The repertoire was sequenced with immunoSEQ multiplex PCR; TCRdb's copy has only in-frame clones and lacks some. The sample has about 65,000 clones, roughly 87% seen once. Patients with autoimmune history or systemic immunosuppression were excluded. Study-wide points: Relatively little clonal expansion, among the lowest observed, appeared in partial responders at 0.1-3.0 mg/kg. The average count of expanded clones was higher among CD8+ T cells than among CD4+.

The V gene lost 1 base and the J gene lost 8 bases, with 8 bases spanning the gap. The CDR3 runs to 11 residues. CDR1 is DFQATT and CDR2 is SNEGSKA in the germline V gene (reference sequence). About this clone itself: Its matching antigen is unknown.

Sample: CD4+ or CD8+ T cells sorted from blood, taken in a trial of the OX40 agonist ivuxolimab. This chain uses TRBV20-1 with TRBJ1-1, with D perhaps matching TRBD1 (6 bases). The receptor's source is an adult with an advanced solid tumor such as melanoma, head and neck, liver or kidney cancer. The CDR3 sequence is CSARGGAEAFF. CDR3 in DNA: TGCAGTGCTAGAGGGGGGGCCGAAGCTTTCTTT.